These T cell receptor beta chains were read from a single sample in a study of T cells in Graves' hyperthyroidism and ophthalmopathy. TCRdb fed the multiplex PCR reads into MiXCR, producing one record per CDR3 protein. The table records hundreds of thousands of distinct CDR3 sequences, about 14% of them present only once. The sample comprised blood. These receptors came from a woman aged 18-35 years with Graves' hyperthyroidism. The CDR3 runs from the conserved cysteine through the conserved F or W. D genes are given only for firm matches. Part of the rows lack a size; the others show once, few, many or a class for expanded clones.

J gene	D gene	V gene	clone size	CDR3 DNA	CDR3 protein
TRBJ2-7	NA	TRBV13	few	TGTGCCACCCAACGGGCTGGTACGGGCGAGCAGTACTTC	CATQRAGTGEQYF
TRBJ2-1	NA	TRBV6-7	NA	TGTGCCAGCATCCTTACGGGTGAGCAGTTCTTC	CASILTGEQFF
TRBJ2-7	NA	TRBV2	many	TGTGCCAGCAGTCCAGGGTTAACTACCCCAAACTACGAGCAGTACTTC	CASSPGLTTPNYEQYF
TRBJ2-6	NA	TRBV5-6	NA	TGTGCCAGCAGCTCCCTGACGACAGGCCCGTCCTCTGGGGCCAACGTCCTGACTTTC	CASSSLTTGPSSGANVLTF
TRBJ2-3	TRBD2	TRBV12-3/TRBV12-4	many	TGTGCCAGCAGTTTAGGTAGCGGGAGACGAGGCACAGATACGCAGTATTTT	CASSLGSGRRGTDTQYF
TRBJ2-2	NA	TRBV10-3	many	TGTGCCATTCTAGTGGATCTGAACACCGGGGAGCTGTTTTTT	CAILVDLNTGELFF
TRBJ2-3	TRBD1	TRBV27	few	TGTGCCAGCAGTCCCTCGGGACAGGGCTGGACAGATACGCAGTATTTT	CASSPSGQGWTDTQYF
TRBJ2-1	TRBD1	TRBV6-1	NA	TGCGCCAGCAGTGACGCCGGGACAGGGGACAATGAGCAGTTCTTC	CASSDAGTGDNEQFF
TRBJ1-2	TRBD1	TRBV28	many	TGTGCCAGCAGTTTAGCCGGGACAGGGGGCTTGTTTGGCTACACCTTC	CASSLAGTGGLFGYTF
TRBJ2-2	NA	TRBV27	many	TGTGCCAGCCAAATGGCAGGGTCGGTCACCGGGGAGCTGTTTTTT	CASQMAGSVTGELFF
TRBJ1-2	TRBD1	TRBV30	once	TGTGCCTGGCCGGGGACAGTGAACTATGGCTACACCTTC	CAWPGTVNYGYTF
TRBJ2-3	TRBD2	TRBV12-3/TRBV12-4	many	TGTGCCAGCAGACTAGCGGTCACAGATACGCAGTATTTT	CASRLAVTDTQYF
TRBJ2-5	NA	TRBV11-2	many	TGTGCCAGCAGCTTGAATCAAGAGACCCAGTACTTC	CASSLNQETQYF
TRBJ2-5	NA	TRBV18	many	TGTGCCAGCTCAGACATTAGTCAAGAGACCCAGTACTTC	CASSDISQETQYF
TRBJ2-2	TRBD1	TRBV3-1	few	TGTGCCAGCAGCCAATCAGGGGGCCCCGGGGAGCTGTTTTTT	CASSQSGGPGELFF
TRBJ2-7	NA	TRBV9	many	TGTGCCAGCTGGGCCTACGAGCAGTACTTC	CASWAYEQYF
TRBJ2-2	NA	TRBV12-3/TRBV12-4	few	TGTGCCAGCAGTTTAGATGGGGGCCCCACCGGGGAGCTGTTTTTT	CASSLDGGPTGELFF
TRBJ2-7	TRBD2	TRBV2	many	TGTGCCAGCAGTGATCCTAGCGGGACAACGCCACTCGAGCAGTACTTC	CASSDPSGTTPLEQYF
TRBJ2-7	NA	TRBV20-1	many	TGCAGTGCTAGAGATGCGCGGGAAGGGACCTACGAGCAGTACTTC	CSARDAREGTYEQYF
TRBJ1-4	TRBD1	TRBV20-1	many	TGCAGTCTTCAGGGGGAGGGCGAAAAACTGTTTTTT	CSLQGEGEKLFF
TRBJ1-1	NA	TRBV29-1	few	TGCAGCGTTGTGGGCCGTAACAAGAACACTGAAGCTTTCTTT	CSVVGRNKNTEAFF
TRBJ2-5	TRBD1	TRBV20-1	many	TGCAGTGCGCCGAGACGGACAGGGCAGGAGACCCAGTACTTC	CSAPRRTGQETQYF
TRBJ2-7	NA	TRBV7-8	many	TGTGCCAGCAGCTTAAGGGGTTTTGGGGCAGACTACGAGCAGTACTTC	CASSLRGFGADYEQYF
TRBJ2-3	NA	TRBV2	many	TGTGCCAGCAGTGGGGACTCGCCTTATCTCACAGATACGCAGTATTTT	CASSGDSPYLTDTQYF
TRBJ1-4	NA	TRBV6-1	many	TGTGCCAGCAGTGATTACAGGAGACAAAATGAAAAACTGTTTTTT	CASSDYRRQNEKLFF
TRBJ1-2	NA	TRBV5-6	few	TGTGCCAGCAGCTTATCCTACAGCAGTGGCTACACCTTC	CASSLSYSSGYTF
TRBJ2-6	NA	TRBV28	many	TGTGCCAGCAGAGTACAGGGAGAAGCCAACGTCCTGACTTTC	CASRVQGEANVLTF
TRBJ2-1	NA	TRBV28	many	TGTGCCAGCAGTGACAATACTTCCCCGGACTCGACGCGTTTCCATCAGTTCTTC	CASSDNTSPDSTRFHQFF
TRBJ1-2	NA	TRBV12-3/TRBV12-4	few	TGTGCCAGCAGTTTAGGGATGAACTATGGCTACACCTTC	CASSLGMNYGYTF
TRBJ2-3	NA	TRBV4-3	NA	TGCGCCAGCAGCGACGAGGGGAGAGATACGCAGTATTTT	CASSDEGRDTQYF
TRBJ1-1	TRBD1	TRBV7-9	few	TGTGCCAGCAGTTTCCGGGACAGGGTAGAGGCTTTCTTT	CASSFRDRVEAFF